This is a list of T cell receptor beta chains from one sample in a study of T cell repertoires in cytomegalovirus infection. Each CDR3 protein is one row after TCRdb ran MiXCR on the reads. The table shows approximately 990,000 distinct CDR3 sequences, with approximately 30% occurring only once. Their specific antigens are unknown. Source: cultured CD8+ T cells from PBMCs, taken from culture after CMV antigen stimulation. Every receptor here comes from a human donor in good health (CMV status not recorded). Some clones in this sample may be carry-over from other donors' samples. Both conserved end residues are part of each CDR3. A D gene is named only where the DNA matches it firmly. Clone size is not always given. Where it is, it says once, few, many or a class for expanded clones.

j_gene: TRBJ2-5; d_gene: .; len: 16; abundance: .; v_gene: TRBV27; CDR3nt: TGTGCCAGCGGGTCAGTGGGGCACCCCCAAACCGAGACCCAGTACTTC; CDR3aa: CASGSVGHPQTETQYF
j_gene: TRBJ1-5; d_gene: .; len: 16; abundance: once; v_gene: TRBV19; CDR3nt: TGTGCCAGTACCTCTCGGGCGAACGTGGGCAATCAGCCCCAGCATTTT; CDR3aa: CASTSRANVGNQPQHF
j_gene: TRBJ2-2; d_gene: .; len: 14; abundance: .; v_gene: TRBV14; CDR3nt: TGTGCCAGCAGCAGAAGCGGTCCCCCCGGGGAGCTGTTTTTT; CDR3aa: CASSRSGPPGELFF
j_gene: TRBJ1-1; d_gene: .; len: 13; abundance: .; v_gene: TRBV19; CDR3nt: TGTGCCAGTAGTATTATTGGGGAGACTGAAGCTTTCTTT; CDR3aa: CASSIIGETEAFF
j_gene: TRBJ1-2; d_gene: TRBD1; len: 13; abundance: .; v_gene: TRBV19; CDR3nt: TGTGCCAGTAGTATCGGTGGACAGGGAGGCTACACCTTC; CDR3aa: CASSIGGQGGYTF
j_gene: TRBJ1-1; d_gene: .; len: 14; abundance: many; v_gene: TRBV12-3/TRBV12-4; CDR3nt: TGTGCCAGCAGCTTAGGGGGGGGGAACACTGAAGCTTTCTTT; CDR3aa: CASSLGGGNTEAFF
j_gene: TRBJ2-3; d_gene: .; len: 14; abundance: .; v_gene: TRBV7-6; CDR3nt: TGTGCCAGCACTGCCACCAAGGGGTCAGATACGCAGTATTTT; CDR3aa: CASTATKGSDTQYF
j_gene: TRBJ1-2; d_gene: TRBD1; len: 12; abundance: .; v_gene: TRBV6-1; CDR3nt: TGTGCCAGCACCAGGGGGCCTGGGGGCTACACCTTC; CDR3aa: CASTRGPGGYTF
j_gene: TRBJ2-7; d_gene: .; len: 13; abundance: .; v_gene: TRBV29-1; CDR3nt: TGCAGCGTCTCCGGGACCCCGACCTACGAGCAGTACTTC; CDR3aa: CSVSGTPTYEQYF
j_gene: TRBJ2-3; d_gene: TRBD2; len: 18; abundance: few; v_gene: TRBV7-9; CDR3nt: TGTGCCAGCAGCTTTCGGACTAGCGGGGGATCTAGCACAGATACGCAGTATTTT; CDR3aa: CASSFRTSGGSSTDTQYF
j_gene: TRBJ2-7; d_gene: .; len: 15; abundance: .; v_gene: TRBV20-1; CDR3nt: TGCAGTGCAAGGGGGTGGGACACCGACTCCTACGAGCAGTACTTC; CDR3aa: CSARGWDTDSYEQYF
j_gene: TRBJ1-2; d_gene: .; len: 14; abundance: few; v_gene: TRBV7-9; CDR3nt: TGTGCCAGCAGCTTATTGGCTCCGAGCTATGGCTACACCTTC; CDR3aa: CASSLLAPSYGYTF
j_gene: TRBJ2-2; d_gene: .; len: 15; abundance: few; v_gene: TRBV27; CDR3nt: TGTGCCAGCAGTTGGCAAGCACCGAACACCGGGGAGCTGTTTTTT; CDR3aa: CASSWQAPNTGELFF
j_gene: TRBJ1-3; d_gene: .; len: 16; abundance: .; v_gene: TRBV12-3/TRBV12-4; CDR3nt: TGTGCCAGCAGTTTACGGGGCCTTCTCTCTGGAAACACCATATATTTT; CDR3aa: CASSLRGLLSGNTIYF
j_gene: TRBJ1-1; d_gene: .; len: 14; abundance: .; v_gene: TRBV6-5; CDR3nt: TGTGCCAGCAGTTCCCACGGAGAGAACACTGAAGCTTTCTTT; CDR3aa: CASSSHGENTEAFF
j_gene: TRBJ2-6; d_gene: TRBD1; len: 17; abundance: many; v_gene: TRBV7-9; CDR3nt: TGTGCCAGCAGCGACAGGGCAGCCGGCCCTGGGGCCAACGTCCTGACTTTC; CDR3aa: CASSDRAAGPGANVLTF
j_gene: TRBJ1-1; d_gene: .; len: 15; abundance: .; v_gene: TRBV18; CDR3nt: TGTGCCAGCTCACCCCCCCCACAGTTGAACACTGAAGCTTTCTTT; CDR3aa: CASSPPPQLNTEAFF
j_gene: TRBJ2-3; d_gene: TRBD2; len: 15; abundance: .; v_gene: TRBV5-4; CDR3nt: TGTGCCAGCAGCTTGGCCGCGGGGGTCACAGATACGCAGTATTTT; CDR3aa: CASSLAAGVTDTQYF
j_gene: TRBJ1-6; d_gene: TRBD1; len: 14; abundance: few; v_gene: TRBV6-1; CDR3nt: TGTGCCAGCAGTGAGGGCAGGGGGCAATCACCCCTCCACTTT; CDR3aa: CASSEGRGQSPLHF
j_gene: TRBJ1-5; d_gene: .; len: 14; abundance: .; v_gene: TRBV7-6; CDR3nt: TGTGCCAGCAGGCCCTTGAGGGGTGGTCAGCCCCAGCATTTT; CDR3aa: CASRPLRGGQPQHF
j_gene: TRBJ2-2; d_gene: TRBD2; len: 16; abundance: few; v_gene: TRBV12-3/TRBV12-4; CDR3nt: TGTGCCAGCAGAGGGACTAGCGGGGGGGACACCGGGGAGCTGTTTTTT; CDR3aa: CASRGTSGGDTGELFF
j_gene: TRBJ2-7; d_gene: .; len: 13; abundance: few; v_gene: TRBV12-3/TRBV12-4; CDR3nt: TGTGCCAGCAGTTTAAAAGGGGTAGGCGAGCAGTACTTC; CDR3aa: CASSLKGVGEQYF
j_gene: TRBJ2-7; d_gene: .; len: 11; abundance: .; v_gene: TRBV6-5; CDR3nt: TGTGCCAGCAGGGCCGCCTACGAGCAGTACTTC; CDR3aa: CASRAAYEQYF
j_gene: TRBJ2-3; d_gene: .; len: 13; abundance: few; v_gene: TRBV6-1; CDR3nt: TGTGCCAGCAGTTTAGTGGCCCCAGATACGCAGTATTTT; CDR3aa: CASSLVAPDTQYF
j_gene: TRBJ1-5; d_gene: .; len: 18; abundance: .; v_gene: TRBV5-1; CDR3nt: TGCGCCAGCAGCCCCGGCCTTCCCCTCGTCGATGGCAATCAGCCCCAGCATTTT; CDR3aa: CASSPGLPLVDGNQPQHF
j_gene: TRBJ1-4; d_gene: .; len: 14; abundance: many; v_gene: TRBV27; CDR3nt: TGTGCCAGCGCCTTCTACAGTGGCGCCTCAAAACTGTTTTTT; CDR3aa: CASAFYSGASKLFF
j_gene: TRBJ1-4; d_gene: .; len: 15; abundance: few; v_gene: TRBV7-9; CDR3nt: TGTGCCAGCAGCCCTAGTCCTGCAACTAATGAAAAACTGTTTTTT; CDR3aa: CASSPSPATNEKLFF
j_gene: TRBJ2-3; d_gene: TRBD2; len: 15; abundance: many; v_gene: TRBV27; CDR3nt: TGTGCCAGCAGTTCGACCTCACTAGCGGGGGGCGGGGAGTATTTT; CDR3aa: CASSSTSLAGGGEYF
j_gene: TRBJ2-5; d_gene: TRBD2; len: 17; abundance: many; v_gene: TRBV11-2; CDR3nt: TGTGCCAGCAGGCCGGGAGGGGCGCGGGTCGGTAGAGAGACCCAGTACTTC; CDR3aa: CASRPGGARVGRETQYF
j_gene: TRBJ1-1; d_gene: TRBD1; len: 20; abundance: few; v_gene: TRBV2; CDR3nt: TGTGCCAGCAGTGAGCAAGCAGGGGGTACTTTGGGCGGAGATAACACTGAAGCTTTCTTT; CDR3aa: CASSEQAGGTLGGDNTEAFF
j_gene: TRBJ1-1; d_gene: TRBD1; len: 15; abundance: .; v_gene: TRBV10-3; CDR3nt: TGTGCCATCAGGACCTTAACGACAGGGGGGACTGAAGCTTTCTTT; CDR3aa: CAIRTLTTGGTEAFF
j_gene: TRBJ1-2; d_gene: TRBD1; len: 16; abundance: .; v_gene: TRBV27; CDR3nt: TGTGCCAGCAGTCCCTACTCCGGGACAGGGCCCAATGGCTACACCTTC; CDR3aa: CASSPYSGTGPNGYTF
j_gene: TRBJ1-5; d_gene: .; len: 15; abundance: few; v_gene: TRBV12-3/TRBV12-4; CDR3nt: TGTGCCAGCAATCTCCACAGGAATAGCAATCAGCCCCAGCATTTT; CDR3aa: CASNLHRNSNQPQHF
j_gene: TRBJ1-5; d_gene: .; len: 18; abundance: few; v_gene: TRBV10-3; CDR3nt: TGTGCCATCAGTGAGATTGGCGGGGAACGTTATAGCAATCAGCCCCAGCATTTT; CDR3aa: CAISEIGGERYSNQPQHF
j_gene: TRBJ1-6; d_gene: TRBD1; len: 15; abundance: .; v_gene: TRBV6-2/TRBV6-3; CDR3nt: TGTGCCAGCACCATCTCGACAGGGAGTAATTCACCCCTCCACTTT; CDR3aa: CASTISTGSNSPLHF
j_gene: TRBJ2-2; d_gene: .; len: 14; abundance: .; v_gene: TRBV29-1; CDR3nt: TGCAGCGTTGAGCAAACACCGGGCACCGGGGAGCTGTTTTTT; CDR3aa: CSVEQTPGTGELFF
j_gene: TRBJ2-1; d_gene: .; len: 17; abundance: .; v_gene: TRBV4-1; CDR3nt: TGCGCCAGCAGCCATTGGACGGACGGGGATCACTACAATGAGCAGTTCTTC; CDR3aa: CASSHWTDGDHYNEQFF
j_gene: TRBJ2-1; d_gene: .; len: 15; abundance: .; v_gene: TRBV14; CDR3nt: TGTGCCAGCAGCCTTTTCCGGTCAGCCTTCAATGAGCAGTTCTTC; CDR3aa: CASSLFRSAFNEQFF